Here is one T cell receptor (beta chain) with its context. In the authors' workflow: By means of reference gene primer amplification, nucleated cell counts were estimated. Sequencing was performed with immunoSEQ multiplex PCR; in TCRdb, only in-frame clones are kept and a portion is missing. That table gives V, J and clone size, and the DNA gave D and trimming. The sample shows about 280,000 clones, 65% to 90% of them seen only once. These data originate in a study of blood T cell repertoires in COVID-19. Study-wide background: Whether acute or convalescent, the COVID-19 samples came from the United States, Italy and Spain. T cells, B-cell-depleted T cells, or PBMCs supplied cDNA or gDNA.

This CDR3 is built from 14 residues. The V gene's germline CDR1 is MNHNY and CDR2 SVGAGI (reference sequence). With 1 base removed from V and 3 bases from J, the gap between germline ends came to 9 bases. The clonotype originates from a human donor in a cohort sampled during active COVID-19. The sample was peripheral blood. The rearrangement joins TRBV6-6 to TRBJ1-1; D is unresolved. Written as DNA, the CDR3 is TGTGCCAGCAGTTACTTCGCGGAGGACACTGAAGCTTTCTTT. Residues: CASSYFAEDTEAFF.